This T cell receptor (beta chain) came from a study of spatial heterogeneity in lung cancer. Study in general: Raw reads showed each unique TCR and UMI combination turning up more than ten times on average. Overall study findings and caveats: Tumor TCRs that were ubiquitous and expanded showed up in blood more at resection than follow-up.

V was shortened by 4 bases and J by 4 bases, with 14 bases between the two germline ends. This CDR3 has 15 residues. Germline V gene sequence: CDR1 SGHTA, CDR2 FQGNSA. Indicated time point: blood at routine non-recurrence follow-up after resection. Material for sequencing was whole RNA from tumor, nontumor lung or frozen PBMC, left unsorted. This clonotype was seen a handful of times. Antigen unknown. Individual TCR cDNA molecules each bore their own unique molecular identifier. Via MiXCR, TCRdb re-called the 5' RACE reads, giving one row per CDR3 protein. The repertoire holds roughly 120,000 distinct CDR3 sequences, with over 9% as singletons.

This sequence was found in a male donor with early-stage non-small cell lung cancer. This material consisted of PBMCs, taken at follow-up. The chain combines TRBV7-2 with TRBJ2-1, with a weak D call TRBD1 (6 bases). CDR3 DNA sequence: TGTGCCAGCAGCTCTGTTGGGGGCGGGTACAATGAGCAGTTCTTC. Its translation: CASSSVGGGYNEQFF.